This note documents a single T cell receptor (beta chain) sequence. The sample originates from a study of cytotoxic CD8 clonotypes in ibrutinib-treated CLL. Sequencing was performed with immunoSEQ multiplex PCR; in TCRdb, only in-frame clones are kept and a portion is missing. The data show almost 250,000 clones, about three quarters seen once. With 5 bases removed from V and 7 bases from J, the gap between germline ends came to 18 bases. CDR1 is MNHEY and CDR2 is SMNVEV in the germline V gene (reference sequence). This CDR3 spans 14 amino acids. The source material was PBMCs, sampled after 24 months of ibrutinib treatment. This sequence joins TRBV27 and TRBJ2-7, with D unclear. This sequence was found in a human donor with chronic lymphocytic leukemia. Here the CDR3 reads CASSLRAYRVEQYF. The CDR3 nucleotides are TGTGCCAGCAGTCTGAGAGCTTATAGGGTTGAGCAGTACTTC.